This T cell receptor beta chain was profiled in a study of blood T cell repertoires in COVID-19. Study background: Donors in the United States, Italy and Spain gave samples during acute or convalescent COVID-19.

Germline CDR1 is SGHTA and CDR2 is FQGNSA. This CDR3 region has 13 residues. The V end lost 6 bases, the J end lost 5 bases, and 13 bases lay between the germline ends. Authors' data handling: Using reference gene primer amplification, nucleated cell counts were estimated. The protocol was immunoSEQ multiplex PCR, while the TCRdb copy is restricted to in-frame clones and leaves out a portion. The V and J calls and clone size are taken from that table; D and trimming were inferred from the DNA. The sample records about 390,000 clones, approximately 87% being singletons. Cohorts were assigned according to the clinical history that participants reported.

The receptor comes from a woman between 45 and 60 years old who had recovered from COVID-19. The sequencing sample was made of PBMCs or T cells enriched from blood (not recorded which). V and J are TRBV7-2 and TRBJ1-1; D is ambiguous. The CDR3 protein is CASRGRTVTEAFF. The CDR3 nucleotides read TGTGCCAGCAGGGGGAGGACGGTTACTGAAGCTTTCTTT.